A single sample is the source of the 27 T cell receptor beta chains below, sequenced in a study of beta chain features in type 1 diabetes. Notes on the study in general: TCRB CDR3s were moderately but significantly shorter in Type 1 diabetes patients in all four CD4+ subsets.

For these TCRs, the target antigens are not known. Every isolated RNA sample was fully reverse transcribed, so sequencing captured expressed TCRB transcripts. Produced via immunoSEQ multiplex PCR; TCRdb's table is partial and in-frame only. The table lists about 370,000 clones, 8.5% to 10% of them singletons. Sequenced: central memory CD4+ T cells from blood. These TCRs come from a man younger than 45 with type 1 diabetes.

Many counts were recorded for this clone. V and J are TRBV6-1 and TRBJ2-4; 10 bases align to TRBD1. This CDR3 region has 16 residues. Germline values: CDR1 MNHNS, CDR2 SASEGT. J was trimmed by 9 bases and V by 2 bases; bases with no gene match: 10. The CDR3 DNA is TGTGCCAGCAGTGAACCAGGACAGGGGGTCCTAGGCATTCAGTACTTC. Its protein is CASSEPGQGVLGIQYF.

V and J are TRBV6-5 and TRBJ2-1; D perhaps matches TRBD2 (5 bases). V was pared by 2 bases and J by 8 bases, with 10 bases between. CDR1 MNHEY and CDR2 SVGAGI come from the germline V gene. The CDR3 sequence is 13 residues long. CDR3 nucleotide sequence: TGTGCCAGCAGTTACCTGCTGGAGGATGAGCAGTTCTTC. Protein sequence: CASSYLLEDEQFF.

The chain joins TRBV11-2 to TRBJ2-7; 9 bases are shared with TRBD2. Trimming took 5 bases from V and 0 from J; bases not matched to a gene: 5. Germline CDR1 and CDR2: SGHAT and FQNNGV. The CDR3 extends over 15 amino acids. CDR3 region: CASSIRSGSSYEQYF. Here the CDR3 DNA reads TGTGCCAGCAGCATCCGTAGCGGGAGCTCCTACGAGCAGTACTTC.

The chain carries TRBV7-2 and TRBJ1-5; no clear D gene. The germline V and J ends were trimmed by 5 bases and 7 bases, with 18 bases remaining between them. This CDR3 is 15 amino acids long. Germline CDR1 SGHTA, CDR2 FQGNSA. The CDR3 region is CASSRGGSGPQPQHF. The CDR3, as DNA: TGTGCCAGCAGCCGAGGAGGGAGTGGACCCCAGCCCCAGCATTTT.

This clone was observed many times. The gene calls are TRBV7-9 and TRBJ2-7, with D perhaps matching TRBD1 or TRBD2 (5 bases each). Trimming left V 0 bases short and J 6 bases short, with 18 bases between. The CDR3 is made up of 16 amino acids. The germline CDR1 and CDR2 sequences are SEHNR and FQNEAQ (reference sequence). This chain's CDR3 is CASSLAEGPRGGEQYF. CDR3 coding DNA: TGTGCCAGCAGCTTAGCCGAGGGGCCTCGGGGCGGCGAGCAGTACTTC.

Only a few counts were recorded for this clone. The CDR3 DNA sequence: TGTGCCAGCAGTGGGTTAGCGAACCAAGAGACCCAGTACTTC. Translated, it gives CASSGLANQETQYF. The rearrangement uses TRBV2 and TRBJ2-5; D is perhaps TRBD2 (5 bases). The V and J ends lost 4 bases and 0 bases respectively, with 9 bases between them. The CDR3 has 14 amino acids. Germline assignment: CDR1 SNHLY and CDR2 FYNNEI. Full variable domain (missing parts from reference TRBV2 and TRBJ2-5): EPEVTQTPSHQVTQMGQEVILRCVPISNHLYFYWYRQILGQKVEFLVSFYNNEISEKSEIFDDQFSVERPDGSNFTLKIRSTKLEDSAMYFCASSGLANQETQYFGPGTRLLVL.

This clone was counted only a few times. This chain uses TRBV20-1 with TRBJ2-4; D unresolved. The CDR3 totals 11 residues. Germline values: CDR1 DFQATT, CDR2 SNEGSKA (reference sequence). Between the trimmed V and J ends, which lost 3 bases and 8 bases, there was a span of 8 bases. DNA of the CDR3: TGCAGTGCTAGGGGCCGAGACATTCAGTACTTC. It specifies CSARGRDIQYF.

This clone was observed a handful of times. The chain employs TRBV18 and TRBJ2-2; 8 nucleotides line up with TRBD1. The CDR3 is 16 residues long. Germline V gene sequence: CDR1 KGHSH, CDR2 LQKENI. V lost 0 bases and J lost 4; bases outside the gene matches: 4. Here the CDR3 DNA reads TGTGCCAGCTCACCACCGTCAGGGGGCCGCACCGGGGAGCTGTTTTTT. Protein product: CASSPPSGGRTGELFF.

This clone turned up a few times. A far larger clone is a single base away, which makes a read error likely. This sequence joins TRBV9 and TRBJ2-7; 13 bases agree with TRBD2. The length of the CDR3 is 14 residues. With 3 bases clipped from V and 4 bases from J, the junction kept 1 base outside the gene matches. Germline V lookup: CDR1 SGDLS, CDR2 YYNGEE. CDR3 in amino acids: CASSGTSGSYEQYF. In nucleotides, the CDR3 is TGTGCCAGCAGCGGGACTAGCGGGAGTTACGAGCAGTACTTC. Together with reference TRBV9 and TRBJ2-7, the CDR3 gives the full variable domain: DSGVTQTPKHLITATGQRVTLRCSPRSGDLSVYWYQQSLDQGLQFLIQYYNGEERAKGNILERFSAQQFPDLHSELNLSSLELGDSALYFCASSGTSGSYEQYFGPGTRLTVT.

This rearrangement joins TRBV2 to TRBJ1-1, with D unresolved. The length of the CDR3 is 13 residues. Trimming pared 5 bases from V and 1 base from J, leaving 8 bases between. Germline CDR1 reads SNHLY; CDR2 reads FYNNEI. DNA for the CDR3: TGTGCCAGCAGTACGGGCCCGAACACTGAAGCTTTCTTT. It is translated as CASSTGPNTEAFF.

V gene TRBV6-6 combines with J gene TRBJ1-3; D may be TRBD1 (5 bases). The CDR3 is 16 residues long. Germline lookup yields CDR1 MNHNY and CDR2 SVGAGI (reference sequence). The V and J ends lost 7 bases and 1 base respectively, with 17 bases between them. This chain's CDR3 is CASNPEPRQSGNTIYF. In DNA form, the CDR3 reads TGTGCCAGCAATCCCGAGCCGAGACAGTCTGGAAACACCATATATTTT.

This clone was found a few times. The CDR3 spells CASSQDSAPEQYF. The CDR3 DNA is TGCGCCAGCAGCCAAGATTCGGCGCCCGAGCAGTACTTC. The chain employs TRBV4-1 and TRBJ2-7; D gene unclear. The CDR3 is made up of 13 amino acids. Trimming took off 0 bases at V and 6 bases at J, with 9 bases between the two ends. CDR1 is MGHRA and CDR2 is YSYEKL in the germline V gene.

This clone has just a few counts. This rearrangement joins TRBV11-2 to TRBJ1-6; 7 bases fit TRBD1. The CDR3 totals 13 residues. The V gene's germline CDR1 is SGHAT and CDR2 FQNNGV. V lost 5 bases to trimming and J lost 8 bases; unmatched junction nucleotides: 3. The CDR3 DNA reads TGTGCCAGCAGCCAAACAGGGGATTCACCCCTCCACTTT. Translation: CASSQTGDSPLHF.

This chain links TRBV28 with TRBJ2-3; 9 bases are shared with TRBD1. This CDR3 comprises 15 residues. V lost 7 bases, J lost 2 bases, and 7 bases stayed unmatched. Germline CDR1 MDHEN, CDR2 SYDVKM. CDR3 nucleotides: TGTGCCAGCACCCCTGGACAGGGGTTCACAGATACGCAGTATTTT. It is translated as CASTPGQGFTDTQYF.

This chain uses TRBV28 with TRBJ2-7, with TRBD1 matching 9 bases. V lost 8 bases to trimming and J lost 4 bases; unmatched junction nucleotides: 9. Germline V gene sequence: CDR1 MDHEN, CDR2 SYDVKM. This CDR3 contains 14 residues. The CDR3 coding sequence is TGTGCCAGCGACCCGGCGGACAGGGGTTACGAGCAGTACTTC. Translation: CASDPADRGYEQYF.

This clone has only a few counts. The chain uses TRBV5-1 and TRBJ1-3, with D uncertain. Germline CDR1 and CDR2: SGHRS and YFSETQ. Trimming stripped 0 bases from V and 0 bases from J, with 7 bases between. The CDR3 totals 15 residues. CDR3 sequence (DNA): TGCGCCAGCAGCTTGGGCCAGAGCTCTGGAAACACCATATATTTT. This gives the protein CASSLGQSSGNTIYF.

This chain joins TRBV5-1 and TRBJ2-3; D is ambiguous. The CDR3 consists of 14 residues. CDR1 SGHRS and CDR2 YFSETQ come from the germline V gene. Trimming stripped 2 bases from V and 6 bases from J, with 13 bases between. As DNA, the CDR3 is TGCGCCAGCAGCTTCCGCACCCCGGCGGATACGCAGTATTTT. It yields the protein CASSFRTPADTQYF.

This clone was counted many times. V is TRBV7-9 and J is TRBJ1-2, with TRBD1 identical over 8 bases. Per germline, CDR1 SEHNR and CDR2 FQNEAQ (reference sequence). V shed 5 bases, J shed 8 bases, and the junction held 13 bases outside the gene matches. The CDR3 loop spans 15 amino acids. The CDR3 DNA is TGTGCCAGCAGCCCGCCCGGTACAGGGGGGGAAGGCTACACCTTC. This translates into CASSPPGTGGEGYTF.

The chain has TRBV19 and TRBJ2-7, with 9 bases lining up with TRBD2. CDR1 is LNHDA, CDR2 SQIVND, per germline (reference sequence). V lost 5 bases, J lost 0 bases, and 5 bases stayed unmatched. The CDR3 is 15 residues long. CDR3 bases: TGTGCCAGTAGTTCGACTAGCGGTATCTCCTACGAGCAGTACTTC. Protein sequence: CASSSTSGISYEQYF.

There are a few counts of this clone. V and J are TRBV18 and TRBJ2-3, with a weak D call TRBD2 (5 bases). V was shortened by 3 bases and J by 1 base, with 14 bases between the two germline ends. This CDR3 is built from 16 residues. Per the germline V gene, CDR1 is KGHSH and CDR2 is LQKENI. This CDR3 is CASSPSEALGTDTQYF. The CDR3 DNA reads TGTGCCAGCTCACCTTCGGAGGCGCTCGGCACAGATACGCAGTATTTT.

The chain links TRBV18 to TRBJ2-1; unclear D gene. This CDR3 is built from 16 residues. CDR1 and CDR2 (germline): KGHSH, LQKENI. Trimming shortened V by 3 bases and J by 0 bases, and 12 bases separated the two germline ends. In DNA form, the CDR3 reads TGTGCCAGCTCACCTCCCGGCCTGAGCTCCTACAATGAGCAGTTCTTC. It yields the protein CASSPPGLSSYNEQFF.

Only a few counts were recorded for this clone. This chain links TRBV29-1 with TRBJ2-7; tentatively, D is TRBD2 (6 bases). CDR1 and CDR2 from the germline V gene are SQVTM and ANQGSEA. Trimming took 5 bases from V and 6 from J, leaving 26 bases between them. The CDR3 consists of 16 residues. In nucleotides, the CDR3 is TGCAGCGTTCAACATCTCGGGACCCCGGCAGCGGGCGAGCAGTACTTC. It specifies CSVQHLGTPAAGEQYF.

This clone was picked up a small number of times. The gene calls are TRBV28 and TRBJ2-5; D may correspond to TRBD1 or TRBD2 (6 bases each). This CDR3 has 16 residues. The V end was cut by 6 bases, the J end by 11 bases, with 28 bases between. Germline lookup yields CDR1 MDHEN and CDR2 SYDVKM. CDR3 protein: CASRNADGQPTGEQYF. Here the CDR3 DNA reads TGTGCCAGCAGAAATGCCGATGGACAGCCTACGGGGGAGCAGTACTTC.

This clone was counted between two and nine times. V and J are TRBV18 and TRBJ2-3, with unresolved D. The CDR3 consists of 15 residues. Germline lookup yields CDR1 KGHSH and CDR2 LQKENI. The germline V and J ends were trimmed by 3 bases and 2 bases, with 12 bases remaining between them. CDR3 nucleotides: TGTGCCAGCTCACCCCGCCGGGCTAACACAGATACGCAGTATTTT. Translation: CASSPRRANTDTQYF.

The sample holds a few counts of this clone. V gene TRBV6-6 combines with J gene TRBJ2-7, with D tentatively TRBD2 (6 bases). The CDR3 spans 14 residues. Trimming left V 0 bases short and J 2 bases short, with 8 bases between. Per germline, CDR1 MNHNY and CDR2 SVGAGI (reference sequence). In DNA form, the CDR3 reads TGTGCCAGCAGTTACTCGAGGGAGGCCTACGAGCAGTACTTC. Translated: CASSYSREAYEQYF.

This clone was seen a few times. The rearrangement uses TRBV11-2 and TRBJ2-7; 8 bases match TRBD2. CDR1 and CDR2 from the germline V gene are SGHAT and FQNNGV. The V segment lost 6 bases and the J segment 7 bases; nucleotides outside the gene matches: 14. This CDR3 spans 15 amino acids. The CDR3 spells CASSPLVVAGREQYF. CDR3 bases: TGTGCCAGCAGTCCCTTGGTGGTAGCGGGAAGGGAGCAGTACTTC. Drawing the rest from reference TRBV11-2 and TRBJ2-7, the complete variable domain is EAGVAQSPRYKIIEKRQSVAFWCNPISGHATLYWYQQILGQGPKLLIQFQNNGVVDDSQLPKDRFSAERLKGVDSTLKIQPAKLEDSAVYLCASSPLVVAGREQYFGPGTRLTVT.

The rearrangement uses TRBV27 and TRBJ2-3; D remains unclear. The CDR3 is made up of 12 amino acids. The V gene lost 5 bases and the J gene lost 7 bases, with 10 bases spanning the gap. Germline V gives CDR1 MNHEY, CDR2 SMNVEV (reference sequence). CDR3 bases: TGTGCCAGCAGTCCTTCGACCAATACGCAGTATTTT. Protein product: CASSPSTNTQYF.